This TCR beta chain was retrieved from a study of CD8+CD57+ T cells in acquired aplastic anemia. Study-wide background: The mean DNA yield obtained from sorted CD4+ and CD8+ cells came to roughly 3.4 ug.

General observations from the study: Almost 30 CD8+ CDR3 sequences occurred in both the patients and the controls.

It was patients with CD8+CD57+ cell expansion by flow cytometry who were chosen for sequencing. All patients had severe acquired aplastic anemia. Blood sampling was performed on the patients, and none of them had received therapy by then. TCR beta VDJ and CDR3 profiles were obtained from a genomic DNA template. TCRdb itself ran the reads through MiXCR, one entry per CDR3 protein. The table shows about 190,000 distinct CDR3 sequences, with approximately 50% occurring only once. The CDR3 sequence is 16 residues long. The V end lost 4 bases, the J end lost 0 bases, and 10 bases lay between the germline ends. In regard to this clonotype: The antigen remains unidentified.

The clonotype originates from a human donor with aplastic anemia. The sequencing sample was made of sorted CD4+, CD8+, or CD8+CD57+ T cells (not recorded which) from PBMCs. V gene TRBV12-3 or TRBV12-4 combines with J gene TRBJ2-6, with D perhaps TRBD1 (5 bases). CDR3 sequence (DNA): TGTGCCAGCAGTTCCTTGGGGCTCTCTGGGGCCAACGTCCTGACTTTC. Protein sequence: CASSSLGLSGANVLTF.